The present TCR beta chain was sequenced within a study of blood T cell repertoires in COVID-19. Across the study: Donors in the United States, Italy and Spain gave samples during acute or convalescent COVID-19.

How the authors handled the data: Reference gene primers were amplified, and this amplification served to estimate nucleated cell counts. Using immunoSEQ multiplex PCR, the repertoire was profiled, and TCRdb retains in-frame clones only, with some absent. That table gives V, J and clone size, and the DNA gave D and trimming. The table lists approximately 250,000 clones, more than 75% of them singletons. CDR1 and CDR2 from the germline V gene are MNHEY and SMNVEV (reference sequence). The trim removed 8 bases at V and 3 bases at J, leaving 9 bases unmatched. The CDR3 extends over 14 amino acids. V usage is TRBV27 and J usage is TRBJ2-7, with 8 bases lining up with TRBD2. The TCR was taken from a man aged 35 to 55 with active or convalescent COVID-19. Input material: peripheral blood. CDR3 in DNA: TGTGCCAGCGGGGGGGCGGGAGGTTTCTACGAGCAGTACTTC. The encoded protein is CASGGAGGFYEQYF.